A selection of T cell receptor beta chains follows, all from one sample in a study of CD8+ T cells in alopecia areata. Profiling relied on immunoSEQ multiplex PCR, and the TCRdb table lists in-frame clones only, not all of them. The table records about 300,000 clones, about 62% of them present only once. The sample in question was CD4+ T cells sorted from blood, obtained at week 24, from a patient treated with tofacitinib. Source of these receptors: a human donor with alopecia areata. CDR3s include the opening cysteine and the closing phenylalanine or tryptophan. A D gene is named only where the DNA matches it firmly. A clone size is listed for some rows: how often the clone was seen (once, few, many), or a class if it is expanded.

j_call: TRBJ2-7; d_call: TRBD1; v_call: TRBV29-1; clone_size: few; cdr3_aa: CSVEGDSTYEQYF
j_call: TRBJ1-2; d_call: -; v_call: TRBV30; clone_size: -; cdr3_aa: CACLGRRNYGYTF
j_call: TRBJ2-6; d_call: -; v_call: TRBV1; clone_size: -; cdr3_aa: CTSSQRLEASSGANVLTF
j_call: TRBJ2-6; d_call: TRBD1; v_call: TRBV2; clone_size: -; cdr3_aa: CASSVGGFGVGANVLTF
j_call: TRBJ1-1; d_call: -; v_call: TRBV7-9; clone_size: -; cdr3_aa: CASSPLLVQAHTEAFF
j_call: TRBJ1-2; d_call: -; v_call: TRBV5-1; clone_size: -; cdr3_aa: CASSGQTANYGYTF
j_call: TRBJ2-6; d_call: -; v_call: TRBV2; clone_size: few; cdr3_aa: CATGDGPSGANVLTF
j_call: TRBJ2-5; d_call: TRBD1; v_call: TRBV5-1; clone_size: few; cdr3_aa: CASSRGTGPQETQYF
j_call: TRBJ1-2; d_call: -; v_call: TRBV29-1; clone_size: few; cdr3_aa: CSVGLQFSAGYTF
j_call: TRBJ1-2; d_call: TRBD1; v_call: TRBV9; clone_size: -; cdr3_aa: CASSSGTGNGYTF
j_call: TRBJ1-6; d_call: -; v_call: TRBV29-1; clone_size: -; cdr3_aa: CSVPGNSYNSPLHF